This entry lists 3 T cell receptor beta chains sequenced from one sample in a study of healthy donors' naive CD4 and CD8 T cells. TCR libraries were built from about 500 ng of total RNA by linear amplification. Via MiXCR, TCRdb re-called the reads, giving one row per CDR3 protein. The table includes 180,000 or so distinct CDR3 sequences, 65% to 80% detected once. The sequenced sample consisted of naive CD4+ and CD8+ T cells sorted from blood, pooled from several donors. All receptors derive from a pool of human donors in good health; the sample pools cells from several healthy donors.

This clonotype was counted only a few times. The genes are TRBV29-1 and TRBJ2-3; TRBD2 agrees at 14 bases. V lost 1 base and J lost 1; bases outside the gene matches: 4. CDR1 and CDR2 from the germline V gene are SQVTM and ANQGSEA. CDR3 length: 17 amino acids. CDR3 loop: CSVEGLAGGPGTDTQYF. CDR3 sequence (DNA): TGCAGCGTTGAAGGACTAGCGGGAGGGCCAGGCACAGATACGCAGTATTTT.

This clonotype was recorded a few times. This chain joins TRBV30 and TRBJ2-1, with 8 bases fitting TRBD1. Germline-derived CDR1 and CDR2 are GTSNPN and SVGIG (reference sequence). CDR3 size: 16 residues. The V gene end was trimmed by 2 bases and the J gene end by 5 bases; junction bases not matched to a gene: 11. CDR3 sequence (DNA): TGTGCCTGGAGTAGACAGGGGAGGCCACCGAACAATGAGCAGTTCTTC. Protein sequence: CAWSRQGRPPNNEQFF. Looking up the rest from reference TRBV30 and TRBJ2-1 gives the full variable domain: SQTIHQWPATLVQPVGSPLSLECTVEGTSNPNLYWYRQAAGRGLQLLFYSVGIGQISSEVPQNLSASRPQDRQFILSSKKLLLSDSGFYLCAWSRQGRPPNNEQFFGPGTRLTVL.

The genes are TRBV7-8 and TRBJ2-1, with a weak D call TRBD2 (5 bases). Per the germline V gene, CDR1 is SGHVS and CDR2 is FQNEAQ. Trimming left V 10 bases short and J 0 bases short, with 16 bases between. CDR3 length: 15 amino acids. The CDR3 DNA reads as TGTGCCACCCATTATCTCGGGATCTCCTACAATGAGCAGTTCTTC. It encodes CATHYLGISYNEQFF. The complete variable domain, with remaining parts taken from reference TRBV7-8 and TRBJ2-1, reads GAGVSQSPRYKVAKRGQDVALRCDPISGHVSLFWYQQALGQGPEFLTYFQNEAQLDKSGLPSDRFFAERPEGSVSTLKIQRTQQEDSAVYLCATHYLGISYNEQFFGPGTRLTVL.